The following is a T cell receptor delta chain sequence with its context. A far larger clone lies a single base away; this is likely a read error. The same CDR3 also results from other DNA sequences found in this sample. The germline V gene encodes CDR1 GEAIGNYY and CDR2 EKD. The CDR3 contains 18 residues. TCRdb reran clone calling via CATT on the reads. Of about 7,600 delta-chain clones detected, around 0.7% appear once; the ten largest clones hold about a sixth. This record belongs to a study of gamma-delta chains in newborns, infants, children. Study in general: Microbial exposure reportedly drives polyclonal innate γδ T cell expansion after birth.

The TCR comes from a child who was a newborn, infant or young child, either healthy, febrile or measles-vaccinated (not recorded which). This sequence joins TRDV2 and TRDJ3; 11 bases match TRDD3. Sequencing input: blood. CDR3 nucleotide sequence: TGTGCCTGTGACCTACTGGGGGATAGCTCCTGGGACACCCGGCAGATGTTTTTC. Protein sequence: CACDLLGDSSWDTRQMFF.